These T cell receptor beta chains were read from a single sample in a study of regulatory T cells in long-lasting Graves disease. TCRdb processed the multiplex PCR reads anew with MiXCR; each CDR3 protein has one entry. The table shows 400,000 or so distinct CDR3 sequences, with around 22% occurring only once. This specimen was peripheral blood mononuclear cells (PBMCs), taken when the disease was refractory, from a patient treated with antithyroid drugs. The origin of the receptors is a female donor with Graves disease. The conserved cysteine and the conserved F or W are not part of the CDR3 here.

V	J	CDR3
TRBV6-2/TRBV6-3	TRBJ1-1	ASSYSHYPESSSSSTEAF
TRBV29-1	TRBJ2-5	SVEDQGGQGRRETQY
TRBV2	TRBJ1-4	ASSVGPNEKLF
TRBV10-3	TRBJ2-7	AISESGNYEQY
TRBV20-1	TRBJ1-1	SAARDVGAATEAF
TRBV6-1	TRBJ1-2	ASSVVRVLNYGYT
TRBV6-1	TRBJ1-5	ASSSKAGTSVGNQPQH
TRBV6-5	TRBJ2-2	ASSYMGNTGELF
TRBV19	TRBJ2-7	ASSALGGLSYEQY
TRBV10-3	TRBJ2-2	AISSDSGAGDLF
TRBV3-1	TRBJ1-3	ASSQAFVRGHTIY
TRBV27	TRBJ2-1	ASSFTSGRAGEQF
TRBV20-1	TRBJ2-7	SARDGGEYEQY
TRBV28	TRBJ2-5	ASSFDGPQY
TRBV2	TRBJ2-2	ASIGGGLAATGELF
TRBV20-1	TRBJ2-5	SAADISARQETQY
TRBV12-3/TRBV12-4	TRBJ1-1	ASSLGGDTNTEAF
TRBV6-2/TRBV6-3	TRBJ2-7	ASSYSSGDTSYEQY
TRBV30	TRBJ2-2	AWTGSVTGELF
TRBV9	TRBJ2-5	ASSVATGSETQY
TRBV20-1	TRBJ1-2	SARSPGTDYGYT
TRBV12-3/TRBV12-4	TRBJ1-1	ASSRTGRNTEAF
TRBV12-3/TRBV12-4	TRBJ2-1	ASSRRGEQF
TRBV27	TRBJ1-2	ASSRQVGGYGYT
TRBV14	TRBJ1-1	ASSQEYLWDRERTEAF
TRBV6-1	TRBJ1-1	ASSVPGDLNTEAF
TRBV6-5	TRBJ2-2	ASSYSTAGEVTGELF
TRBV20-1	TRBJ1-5	SARDAGQGFNQPQH
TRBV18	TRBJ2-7	ASSRASGRARWEQY
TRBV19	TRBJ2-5	GSSLARRGTVEKGWETQY
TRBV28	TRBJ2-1	ASSPLDTYNEQF
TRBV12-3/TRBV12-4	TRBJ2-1	ASSRQNEQF
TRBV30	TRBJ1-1	AWSKSQNTEAF
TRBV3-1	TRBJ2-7	ASSQDWGGPYEQY
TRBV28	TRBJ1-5	ASSPSPGVGGNGNQPQH
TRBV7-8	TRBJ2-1	ASSFNAGSDEQF
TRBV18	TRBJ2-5	ASSPRLAKETQY
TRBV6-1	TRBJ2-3	ASSPHSDTQY
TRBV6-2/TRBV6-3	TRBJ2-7	ASRGRGLYYEQY
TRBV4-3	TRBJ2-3	ASSQERSGDTDTQY
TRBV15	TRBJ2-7	ATSSRDRDYEQY
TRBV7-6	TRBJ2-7	ASSLALETGPRPYEQY
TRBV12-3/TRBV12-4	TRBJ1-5	ASSPGQPDSNQPQH
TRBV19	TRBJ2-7	ASRGRGPERYEQY
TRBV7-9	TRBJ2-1	ASSDQSDDSEQF
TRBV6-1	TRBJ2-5	ASSDAGTGGQETQY
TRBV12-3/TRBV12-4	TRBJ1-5	ASSDMDRPNQPQH
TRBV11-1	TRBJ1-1	ASSSDSGVTEAF
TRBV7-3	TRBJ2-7	ASSLFAALSNEQY
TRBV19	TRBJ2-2	ASSIGWTGELF
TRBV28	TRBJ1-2	ASSLFRGHGYT
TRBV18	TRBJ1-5	ASSKGPDSNQPQH
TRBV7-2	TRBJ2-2	ASSDSRRGGSPGELF
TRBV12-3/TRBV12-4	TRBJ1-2	ASSLWRRYGYT